This TCR beta chain came from a study of PD-1 blockade in classical Hodgkin lymphoma. Profiling relied on immunoSEQ multiplex PCR, and the TCRdb table lists in-frame clones only, not all of them. Among some 95,000 clones listed, about 91% were seen once. Every patient experienced relapse after autologous stem cell transplantation, and brentuximab vedotin exposure varied. Germline lookup yields CDR1 SGHRS and CDR2 YFSETQ. The V and J ends lost 0 bases and 0 bases respectively, with 9 bases between them. This CDR3 region has 16 residues. The rearrangement joins TRBV5-1 to TRBJ1-4, with D unresolved. The sequences come from peripheral blood mononuclear cells (PBMCs), collected before the second cycle of nivolumab. The receptor was isolated from a human donor with classical Hodgkin lymphoma. The CDR3 sequence is CASSLGRSATNEKLFF. CDR3 sequence (DNA): TGCGCCAGCAGCTTGGGGAGGAGTGCAACTAATGAAAAACTGTTTTTT.